These 25 T cell receptor beta chains were sequenced from one sample in a study of T cells in localized non-small cell lung cancer. Libraries were prepared by immunoSEQ multiplex PCR; TCRdb keeps only in-frame clonotypes and omits some of them. The table records about 46,000 clones, 65% to 90% of them present only once. The sample here was peripheral blood mononuclear cells, taken before any cancer treatment. The receptors here all came from a man between 35 and 75 years old with stage III lung adenocarcinoma.

V gene TRBV30 combines with J gene TRBJ1-2; 9 bases match TRBD1. J was trimmed by 8 bases and V by 3 bases; bases with no gene match: 7. Germline-derived CDR1 and CDR2 are GTSNPN and SVGIG (reference sequence). The CDR3 is 13 amino acids. The CDR3 loop is CAWRGTGRSGYTF. CDR3 DNA: TGTGCCTGGAGGGGGACAGGGCGGTCCGGCTACACCTTC.

J is TRBJ2-3 and V is TRBV19, with D perhaps TRBD2 (5 bases). Deletions cut 3 bases from V and 2 bases from J, with 18 bases between. This CDR3 has 17 amino acids. Germline assignment: CDR1 LNHDA and CDR2 SQIVND (reference sequence). CDR3 in amino acids: CASSMRPTRVNTDTQYF. In DNA, the CDR3 is TGTGCCAGTAGTATGAGGCCCACTAGGGTTAACACAGATACGCAGTATTTT. Looking up the rest from reference TRBV19 and TRBJ2-3 gives the full variable domain: DGGITQSPKYLFRKEGQNVTLSCEQNLNHDAMYWYRQDPGQGLRLIYYSQIVNDFQKGDIAEGYSVSREKKESFPLTVTSAQKNPTAFYLCASSMRPTRVNTDTQYFGPGTRLTVL.

V usage is TRBV9 and J usage is TRBJ2-2; 13 nucleotides align to TRBD2. The J segment lost 5 bases and the V segment lost 3 bases, leaving 4 bases of the junction unmatched. CDR3 size: 16 residues. From germline, CDR1 is SGDLS and CDR2 YYNGEE. This chain's CDR3 is CASSATSGGATGELFF. The CDR3 DNA is TGTGCCAGCAGCGCAACTAGCGGGGGGGCAACCGGGGAGCTGTTTTTT.

There are a few counts of this clone. The chain employs TRBV5-1 and TRBJ2-6, with 7 bases fitting TRBD2. The CDR3 covers 15 residues. The V and J ends lost 3 bases and 1 base, in that order; junction bases with no gene match: 1. The germline gives CDR1 SGHRS, CDR2 YFSETQ. The CDR3, as DNA: TGCGCCAGCAGCTCCGGGGGGTCTGGGGCCAACGTCCTGACTTTC. It encodes CASSSGGSGANVLTF.

The CDR3 protein is CASSWFGAGAYNEQFF. For the CDR3, the DNA is TGTGCCAGCAGTTGGTTTGGCGCGGGCGCCTACAATGAGCAGTTCTTC. The rearrangement links TRBV6-5 to TRBJ2-1, with D perhaps matching TRBD2 (5 bases). This CDR3 region has 16 residues. Germline CDR1 and CDR2: MNHEY and SVGAGI. V was shortened by 4 bases and J by 2 bases, with 15 bases between the two germline ends.

The chain recombines TRBV18 with TRBJ2-7, with D unclear. CDR1 is KGHSH, CDR2 LQKENI, per germline. The V and J ends lost 6 bases and 6 bases respectively, with 15 bases between them. This CDR3 has 13 amino acids. The CDR3 DNA is TGTGCCAGCTCTCTCTCTAACCCTCTCGAGCAGTACTTC. Its protein is CASSLSNPLEQYF.

The rearrangement uses TRBV6-1 and TRBJ2-5, with 8 bases that match TRBD1. V gave up 4 bases and J gave up 4 bases; unmatched junction bases: 8. From germline, CDR1 is MNHNS and CDR2 SASEGT. The CDR3 has 15 residues. DNA for the CDR3: TGTGCCAGCAGTGCCCGGACAGGGTACCGAGAGACCCAGTACTTC. Protein sequence: CASSARTGYRETQYF.

Here the CDR3 reads CASSERGGTDTQYF. Written as DNA, the CDR3 is TGTGCCAGCAGTGAGCGGGGGGGCACAGATACGCAGTATTTT. V usage is TRBV2 and J usage is TRBJ2-3; TRBD2 agrees at 8 bases. This CDR3 is 14 amino acids long. In germline, CDR1 is SNHLY, CDR2 FYNNEI. The V gene end was trimmed by 3 bases and the J gene end by 1 base; junction bases not matched to a gene: 0.

This clone was counted a single time. The chain carries TRBV6-5 and TRBJ1-1, with D uncertain. CDR3 length: 13 residues. V was cut by 2 bases and J by 8 bases, with 12 bases left in between. CDR1 and CDR2 from the germline V gene are MNHEY and SVGAGI. In DNA form, the CDR3 reads TGTGCCAGCAGTTACAGCGTCGGCACCGAAGCTTTCTTT. Translation: CASSYSVGTEAFF.

This sequence joins TRBV29-1 and TRBJ2-3, with 7 bases matching TRBD2. After removal of 2 bases from V and 4 bases from J, the junction contained 6 bases not matched to a gene. The CDR3 totals 14 residues. CDR1 SQVTM and CDR2 ANQGSEA come from the germline V gene. CDR3 DNA: TGCAGCGTTGAACGGGGGGACCACTCAGATACGCAGTATTTT. Its protein is CSVERGDHSDTQYF.

J is TRBJ2-3 and V is TRBV10-2, with TRBD1 as a possible D gene (6 bases). V was shortened by 1 base and J by 3 bases, with 14 bases between the two germline ends. Germline assignment: CDR1 WSHSY and CDR2 SAAADI. The CDR3 is 16 amino acids. CDR3 sequence: CASSELQGEETDTQYF. The CDR3 DNA reads TGCGCCAGCAGTGAGTTACAGGGAGAGGAGACAGATACGCAGTATTTT.

CDR3 region: CAWSEEGLGFEQYF. The CDR3 DNA follows: TGTGCCTGGAGTGAGGAGGGGCTGGGGTTCGAGCAGTACTTC. V gene TRBV30 combines with J gene TRBJ2-7, with D maybe TRBD2 (6 bases). CDR3 length: 14 amino acids. Trimming took 1 base from V and 6 from J, leaving 16 bases between them. Germline CDR1 and CDR2: GTSNPN and SVGIG (reference sequence).

Written as DNA, the CDR3 is TGCGCCAGCAGCTTAACAGGGGTTCACTCCTACAATGAGCAGTTCTTC. It is translated as CASSLTGVHSYNEQFF. The rearrangement links TRBV5-1 to TRBJ2-1, with 7 bases aligning to TRBD1. Germline loops: CDR1 SGHRS, CDR2 YFSETQ. This CDR3 is built from 16 residues. V shed 2 bases, J shed 0 bases, and the junction held 5 bases outside the gene matches. Drawing the rest from reference TRBV5-1 and TRBJ2-1, the complete variable domain is KAGVTQTPRYLIKTRGQQVTLSCSPISGHRSVSWYQQTPGQGLQFLFEYFSETQRNKGNFPGRFSGRQFSNSRSEMNVSTLELGDSALYLCASSLTGVHSYNEQFFGPGTRLTVL.

The genes are TRBV30 and TRBJ1-2, with a possible D match to TRBD1 (5 bases). Germline V CDR1 and CDR2: GTSNPN, SVGIG (reference sequence). The germline V and J ends were trimmed by 5 bases and 5 bases, with 18 bases remaining between them. This CDR3 is built from 14 residues. This CDR3 is CAWLRTGLNYGYTF. DNA for the CDR3: TGTGCCTGGCTTAGAACAGGATTAAATTATGGCTACACCTTC.

The V gene is TRBV27, the J gene TRBJ2-3, with a weak D call TRBD2 (6 bases). This CDR3 contains 12 residues. Germline lookup yields CDR1 MNHEY and CDR2 SMNVEV (reference sequence). The CDR3 loop is CGSGLYTDTQYF. In nucleotides, the CDR3 is TGTGGTAGCGGCCTCTACACAGATACGCAGTATTTT.

The chain joins TRBV6-5 to TRBJ1-4; 7 nucleotides align to TRBD1. This CDR3 contains 13 residues. In germline, CDR1 is MNHEY, CDR2 SVGAGI. V was pared by 8 bases and J by 6 bases, with 6 bases of the junction left unmatched. CDR3 bases: TGTGCCAGCTCGACCAGGGGGTATGAAAAACTGTTTTTT. This codes for CASSTRGYEKLFF.

The rearrangement links TRBV5-1 to TRBJ2-3, with D perhaps TRBD1 (5 bases). The V and J ends lost 0 bases and 3 bases respectively, with 11 bases between them. In germline, CDR1 is SGHRS, CDR2 YFSETQ. The CDR3 has 15 amino acids. The chain's CDR3 is CASSLAPTETDTQYF. CDR3 in DNA: TGCGCCAGCAGCTTGGCCCCGACAGAGACAGATACGCAGTATTTT.

The gene calls are TRBV5-1 and TRBJ1-1, with D unresolved. CDR1 SGHRS and CDR2 YFSETQ come from the germline V gene. The V end was cut by 4 bases, the J end by 3 bases, with 13 bases between. CDR3 length: 14 amino acids. CDR3 nucleotide sequence: TGCGCCAGCAGCCCCGAAGCGGCATACACTGAAGCTTTCTTT. It is translated as CASSPEAAYTEAFF.

The chain links TRBV18 to TRBJ2-5; D might be TRBD1 (5 bases). Per the germline V gene, CDR1 is KGHSH and CDR2 is LQKENI. Trimming stripped 3 bases from V and 7 bases from J, with 12 bases between. The CDR3 runs 13 residues. CDR3 coding DNA: TGTGCCAGCTCACCGGACATGTCGGGGACCCAGTACTTC. Its translation: CASSPDMSGTQYF.

The sample holds a few counts of this clone. V gene TRBV9 combines with J gene TRBJ2-7; 9 bases line up with TRBD1. V dropped 2 bases and J dropped 9; count of bases not matched to a gene: 6. This CDR3 contains 13 residues. Germline V gives CDR1 SGDLS, CDR2 YYNGEE. CDR3 residues: CASSVGDRAGQYF. CDR3 nucleotide sequence: TGTGCCAGCAGCGTGGGGGACAGGGCTGGGCAGTACTTC.

The genes are TRBV7-6 and TRBJ2-3; 12 nucleotides align to TRBD2. CDR1 SGHVS and CDR2 FNYEAQ come from the germline V gene. The CDR3 sequence is 16 residues long. V gave up 5 bases and J gave up 6 bases; unmatched junction bases: 9. The CDR3 bases are TGTGCCAGCAGCATAACTAGCGGGGGGCACATGGATACGCAGTATTTT. It encodes CASSITSGGHMDTQYF.

Note on this clone: The junction departs from germline at one end; a sequencing error may be responsible. The rearrangement links TRBV27 to TRBJ2-5, with TRBD1 as a possible D gene (6 bases). The CDR3 is made up of 14 amino acids. The germline V gene encodes CDR1 MNHEY and CDR2 SMNVEV (reference sequence). The CDR3 sequence: CASRRSTGQGTQYF. CDR3 sequence (DNA): TGTGCCAGCAGACGCTCGACAGGACAAGGGACCCAGTACTTC.

V and J are TRBV2 and TRBJ2-2; D gene uncertain. Trimming left V 3 bases short and J 5 bases short, with 7 bases between. CDR1 is SNHLY and CDR2 is FYNNEI in the germline V gene. CDR3 length equals 13 residues. The CDR3 coding sequence is TGTGCCAGCAGTGAGGTGCTAACCGGGGAGCTGTTTTTT. It specifies CASSEVLTGELFF.

The J gene is TRBJ2-7, the V gene TRBV7-8, with 10 bases lining up with TRBD1. Looked up from germline, CDR1 is SGHVS and CDR2 is FQNEAQ. The CDR3 runs 15 residues. The ends lost 5 bases at V and 1 base at J; junction bases unmatched: 5. The CDR3 nucleotides read TGTGCCAGCAGCCCCCCGGGACAGGGGTCCTACGAGCAGTACTTC. It is translated as CASSPPGQGSYEQYF.

V is TRBV19 and J is TRBJ2-1; no firm D call. The CDR3 has 10 residues. The V gene lost 4 bases and the J gene lost 9 bases, with 4 bases spanning the gap. Germline V gene sequence: CDR1 LNHDA, CDR2 SQIVND (reference sequence). Here the CDR3 reads CASSKGEQFF. The CDR3 DNA reads TGTGCCAGTAGTAAGGGTGAGCAGTTCTTC.